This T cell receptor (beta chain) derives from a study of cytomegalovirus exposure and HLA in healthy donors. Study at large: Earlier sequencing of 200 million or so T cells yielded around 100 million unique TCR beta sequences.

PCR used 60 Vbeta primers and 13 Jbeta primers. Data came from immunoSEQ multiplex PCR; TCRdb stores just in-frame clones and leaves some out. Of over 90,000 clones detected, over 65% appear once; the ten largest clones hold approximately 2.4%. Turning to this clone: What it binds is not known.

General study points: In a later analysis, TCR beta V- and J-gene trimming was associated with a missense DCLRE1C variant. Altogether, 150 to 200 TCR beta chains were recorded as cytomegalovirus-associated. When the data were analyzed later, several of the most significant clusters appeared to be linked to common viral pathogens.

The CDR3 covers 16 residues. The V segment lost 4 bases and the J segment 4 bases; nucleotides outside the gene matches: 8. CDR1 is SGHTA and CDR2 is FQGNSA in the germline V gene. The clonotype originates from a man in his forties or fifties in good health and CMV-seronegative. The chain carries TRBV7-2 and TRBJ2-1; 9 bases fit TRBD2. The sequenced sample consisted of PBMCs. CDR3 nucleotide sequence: TGTGCCAGCAGCTCGCCACTAGCGGGCGTATACAATGAGCAGTTCTTC. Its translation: CASSSPLAGVYNEQFF.